This T cell receptor (beta chain) was identified during a study of T cell repertoires in cytomegalovirus infection. About the study: Based on public TCR beta signatures, there were indications of CMV infection and of a matching HLA type.

V was cut by 2 bases and J by 7 bases, with 8 bases left in between. The germline V gene has CDR1 ENHRY and CDR2 SYGVKD. This CDR3 contains 12 residues. TCRdb itself ran the reads through MiXCR, one entry per CDR3 protein. Of around 320,000 distinct CDR3 sequences listed, 9.5% are singletons. The chain combines TRBV10-3 with TRBJ1-1; D remains unclear. Sequenced: PBMCs. This sequence was found in a human donor in good health (CMV status not recorded). Some clones in this sample may be carry-over from other donors' samples. In nucleotides, the CDR3 is TGTGCCATCAGTGAGGCAGGCAGTGAAGCTTTCTTT. This sequence encodes CAISEAGSEAFF.